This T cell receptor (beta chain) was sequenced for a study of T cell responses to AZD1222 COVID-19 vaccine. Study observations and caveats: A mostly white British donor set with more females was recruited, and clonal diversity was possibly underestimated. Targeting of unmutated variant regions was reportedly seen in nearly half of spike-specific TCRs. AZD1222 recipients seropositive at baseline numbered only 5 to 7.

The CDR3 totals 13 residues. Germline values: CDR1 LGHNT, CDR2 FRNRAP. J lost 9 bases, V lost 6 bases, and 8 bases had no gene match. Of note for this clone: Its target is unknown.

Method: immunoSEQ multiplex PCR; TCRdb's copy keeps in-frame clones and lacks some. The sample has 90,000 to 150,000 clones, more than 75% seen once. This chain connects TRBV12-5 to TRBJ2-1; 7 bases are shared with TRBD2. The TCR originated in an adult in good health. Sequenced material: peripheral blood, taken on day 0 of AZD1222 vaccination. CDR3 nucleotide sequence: TGTGCTAGTGGCCAGGGAGGGTTTGGTGAGCAGTTCTTC. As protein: CASGQGGFGEQFF.